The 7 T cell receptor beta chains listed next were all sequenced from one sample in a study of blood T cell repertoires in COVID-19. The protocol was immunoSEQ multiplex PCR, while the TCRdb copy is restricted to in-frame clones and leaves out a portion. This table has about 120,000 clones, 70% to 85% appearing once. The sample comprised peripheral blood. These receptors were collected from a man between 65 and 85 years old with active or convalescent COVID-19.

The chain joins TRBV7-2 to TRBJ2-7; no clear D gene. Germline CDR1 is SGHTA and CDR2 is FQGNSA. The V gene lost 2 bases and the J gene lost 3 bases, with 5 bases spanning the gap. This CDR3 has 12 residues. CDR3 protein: CASSLTGYEQYF. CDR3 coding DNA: TGTGCCAGCAGCTTAACCGGCTACGAGCAGTACTTC. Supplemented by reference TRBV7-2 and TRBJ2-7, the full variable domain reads GAGVSQSPSNKVTEKGKDVELRCDPISGHTALYWYRQSLGQGLEFLIYFQGNSAPDKSGLPSDRFSAERTGGSVSTLTIQRTQQEDSAVYLCASSLTGYEQYFGPGTRLTVT.

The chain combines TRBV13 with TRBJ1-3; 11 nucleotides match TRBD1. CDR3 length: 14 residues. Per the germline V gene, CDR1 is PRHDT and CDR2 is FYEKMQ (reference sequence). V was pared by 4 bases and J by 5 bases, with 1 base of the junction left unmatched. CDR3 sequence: CASSSDRGRNTIYF. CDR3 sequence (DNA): TGTGCCAGCAGCTCGGACAGGGGGCGAAACACCATATATTTT.

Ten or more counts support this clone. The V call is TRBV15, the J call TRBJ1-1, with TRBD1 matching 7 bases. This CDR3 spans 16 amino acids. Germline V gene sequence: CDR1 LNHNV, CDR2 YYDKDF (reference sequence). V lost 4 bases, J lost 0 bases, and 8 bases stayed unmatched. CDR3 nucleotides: TGTGCCACCAGCATGAACAGGGGCGCGATGAACACTGAAGCTTTCTTT. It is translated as CATSMNRGAMNTEAFF.

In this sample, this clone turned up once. The CDR3 sequence: CASSINQGYGYTF. CDR3 DNA sequence: TGTGCCAGTAGTATCAACCAGGGGTATGGCTACACCTTC. The chain links TRBV19 to TRBJ1-2; possibly TRBD1 for D (6 bases). CDR1 is LNHDA, CDR2 SQIVND, per germline (reference sequence). The CDR3 sequence is 13 residues long. V was shortened by 3 bases and J by 5 bases, with 10 bases between the two germline ends. The full variable domain, rest sourced from reference TRBV19 and TRBJ1-2, is DGGITQSPKYLFRKEGQNVTLSCEQNLNHDAMYWYRQDPGQGLRLIYYSQIVNDFQKGDIAEGYSVSREKKESFPLTVTSAQKNPTAFYLCASSINQGYGYTFGSGTRLTVV.

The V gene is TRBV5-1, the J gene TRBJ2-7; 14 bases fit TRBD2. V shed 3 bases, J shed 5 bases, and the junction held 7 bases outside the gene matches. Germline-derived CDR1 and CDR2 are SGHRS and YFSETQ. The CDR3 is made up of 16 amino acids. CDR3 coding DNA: TGCGCCAGCAGCTACACCGGGACTAGCGGGAGTAACGAGCAGTACTTC. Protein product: CASSYTGTSGSNEQYF.

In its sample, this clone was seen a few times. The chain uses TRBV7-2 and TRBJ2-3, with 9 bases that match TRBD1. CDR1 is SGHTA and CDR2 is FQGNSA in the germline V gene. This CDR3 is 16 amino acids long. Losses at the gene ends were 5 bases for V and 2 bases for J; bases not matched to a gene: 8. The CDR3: CASSTPGTGITDTQYF. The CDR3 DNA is TGTGCCAGCAGCACACCCGGGACAGGGATCACAGATACGCAGTATTTT.

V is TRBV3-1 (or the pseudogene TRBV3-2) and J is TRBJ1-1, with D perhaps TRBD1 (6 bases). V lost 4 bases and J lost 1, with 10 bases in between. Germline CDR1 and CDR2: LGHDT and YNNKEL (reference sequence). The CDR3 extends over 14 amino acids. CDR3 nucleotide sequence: TGTGCCAGCAGCCCCTGGACAGAGAACACTGAAGCTTTCTTT. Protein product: CASSPWTENTEAFF.